The rows below give T cell receptor beta chains drawn from one sample of a study of cytomegalovirus exposure and HLA in healthy donors. This table comes from immunoSEQ multiplex PCR, and its TCRdb copy is limited to in-frame clones, with some not included. The sample has about 160,000 clones; approximately 75% are singletons. What was sequenced was PBMCs. These receptors all stem from a young woman in good health and CMV-seronegative. Each CDR3 is given with its conserved first and last residue. The order of the fields is D gene, J gene, clone size, V gene, CDR3 DNA, CDR3 protein. D genes are given only for firm matches. Not all rows give a size; the values are once, few, many and, for expanded clones, a class.

D gene: NA
J gene: TRBJ2-5
clone size: few
V gene: TRBV30
CDR3 DNA: TGTGCCTGGAGTGTATGGCCTAGCCAAGAGACCCAGTACTTC
CDR3 protein: CAWSVWPSQETQYF

D gene: TRBD1
J gene: TRBJ1-6
clone size: NA
V gene: TRBV30
CDR3 DNA: TGTGCCTGGTGGGACAGGGGGCGAAATAATTCACCCCTCCACTTT
CDR3 protein: CAWWDRGRNNSPLHF

D gene: NA
J gene: TRBJ2-7
clone size: once
V gene: TRBV25-1
CDR3 DNA: TGTGCCAGCATTGCGGGCTACGAGCAGTACTTC
CDR3 protein: CASIAGYEQYF

D gene: NA
J gene: TRBJ1-2
clone size: NA
V gene: TRBV4-1
CDR3 DNA: TGCGCCAGCAGCCAAGACGGGACTAAGGGCTATGGCTACACCTTC
CDR3 protein: CASSQDGTKGYGYTF

D gene: NA
J gene: TRBJ1-5
clone size: few
V gene: TRBV19
CDR3 DNA: TGTGCCAGTAGTCCACGGGGCAGGGGAGGCAATCAGCCCCAGCATTTT
CDR3 protein: CASSPRGRGGNQPQHF

D gene: NA
J gene: TRBJ2-2
clone size: NA
V gene: TRBV2
CDR3 DNA: TGTGCCAGCACCGGGACAGGGGAGCTGTTTTTT
CDR3 protein: CASTGTGELFF

D gene: TRBD1
J gene: TRBJ1-2
clone size: NA
V gene: TRBV25-1
CDR3 DNA: TGTGCCAGCAGTGTTGGGACAGGGGAAGGAGTTAACTATGGCTACACCTTC
CDR3 protein: CASSVGTGEGVNYGYTF

D gene: NA
J gene: TRBJ2-7
clone size: NA
V gene: TRBV6-1
CDR3 DNA: TGTGCCAGCAGTGGTTCGATACTACAAACCTACGAGCAGTACTTC
CDR3 protein: CASSGSILQTYEQYF

D gene: NA
J gene: TRBJ2-2
clone size: once
V gene: TRBV13
CDR3 DNA: TGTGCCAGCAGCTTACTGGGACTGGCCGGGGAGCTGTTTTTT
CDR3 protein: CASSLLGLAGELFF

D gene: NA
J gene: TRBJ1-1
clone size: NA
V gene: TRBV7-6
CDR3 DNA: TGTGCCAGCAGCCGAGGCCGGGTGAACACTGAAGCTTTCTTT
CDR3 protein: CASSRGRVNTEAFF

D gene: NA
J gene: TRBJ2-2
clone size: NA
V gene: TRBV6-5
CDR3 DNA: TGTGCCAGCAGACCCCACTACACCGGGGAGCTGTTTTTT
CDR3 protein: CASRPHYTGELFF

D gene: NA
J gene: TRBJ2-4
clone size: NA
V gene: TRBV6-1
CDR3 DNA: TGTGCCAGCAGTGAAGGGTGGACAGATCTAGCCAAAAACATTCAGTACTTC
CDR3 protein: CASSEGWTDLAKNIQYF

D gene: NA
J gene: TRBJ2-3
clone size: once
V gene: TRBV7-9
CDR3 DNA: TGTGCCAGCAGCTTAGGGGGCTGGACAGATACGCAGTATTTT
CDR3 protein: CASSLGGWTDTQYF

D gene: TRBD1
J gene: TRBJ1-5
clone size: once
V gene: TRBV5-8
CDR3 DNA: TGTGCCAGCAGCTTGGGACAGGGACGTCAGCCCCAGCATTTT
CDR3 protein: CASSLGQGRQPQHF

D gene: TRBD1
J gene: TRBJ1-2
clone size: few
V gene: TRBV19
CDR3 DNA: TGTGCCAGTAGTTGGGGGACAGGGCGTAGGACGGACTATGGCTACACCTTC
CDR3 protein: CASSWGTGRRTDYGYTF

D gene: NA
J gene: TRBJ2-5
clone size: NA
V gene: TRBV18
CDR3 DNA: TGTGCCAGCTCACCGAAGGACGCAGGGTCGGCGGCGGTTGGGGTCCCCCAAGAGACCCAGTACTTC
CDR3 protein: CASSPKDAGSAAVGVPQETQYF

D gene: NA
J gene: TRBJ2-7
clone size: NA
V gene: TRBV4-2
CDR3 DNA: TGTGCCAGCAGCCAAGAGGAGGCCAGGCCGTACGAGCAGTACTTC
CDR3 protein: CASSQEEARPYEQYF

D gene: NA
J gene: TRBJ1-1
clone size: NA
V gene: TRBV5-1
CDR3 DNA: TGCGCCAGCAGCTTGGTAGCCAGCTCGAACACTGAAGCTTTCTTT
CDR3 protein: CASSLVASSNTEAFF

D gene: TRBD2
J gene: TRBJ2-7
clone size: NA
V gene: TRBV19
CDR3 DNA: TGTGCCAGTAGTCTCCGGGGGGGCTTCGACGAGCAGTACTTC
CDR3 protein: CASSLRGGFDEQYF

D gene: NA
J gene: TRBJ2-2
clone size: NA
V gene: TRBV7-9
CDR3 DNA: TGTGCCAGCAGCTCCGGGAACACCGGGGAGCTGTTTTTT
CDR3 protein: CASSSGNTGELFF

D gene: TRBD1
J gene: TRBJ1-2
clone size: NA
V gene: TRBV19
CDR3 DNA: TGTGCCAGTAGTCCTACTCGACAGGGTAGCTATGGCTACACCTTC
CDR3 protein: CASSPTRQGSYGYTF

D gene: NA
J gene: TRBJ2-7
clone size: NA
V gene: TRBV6-1
CDR3 DNA: TGTGCCAGCAGTGAACAGGGGCAAGGGTACGAGCAGTACTTC
CDR3 protein: CASSEQGQGYEQYF

D gene: NA
J gene: TRBJ1-1
clone size: NA
V gene: TRBV4-1
CDR3 DNA: TGCGCCAGCAGCAGGATTGACGGGATATACACTGAAGCTTTCTTT
CDR3 protein: CASSRIDGIYTEAFF

D gene: TRBD2
J gene: TRBJ2-7
clone size: NA
V gene: TRBV18
CDR3 DNA: TGTGCCAGCTCACCATCAACTAGCGGGGTCTCCTACGAGCAGTACTTC
CDR3 protein: CASSPSTSGVSYEQYF

D gene: NA
J gene: TRBJ2-1
clone size: few
V gene: TRBV18
CDR3 DNA: TGTGCCAGCTCACCTCCCGACAGGAATGAGCAGTTCTTC
CDR3 protein: CASSPPDRNEQFF

D gene: NA
J gene: TRBJ1-5
clone size: once
V gene: TRBV2
CDR3 DNA: TGTGCCAGCAGACAGGACAGTAGCAATCAGCCCCAGCATTTT
CDR3 protein: CASRQDSSNQPQHF

D gene: TRBD1
J gene: TRBJ1-5
clone size: NA
V gene: TRBV5-4
CDR3 DNA: TGTGCCAGCAGCCGGGACAGGGGAGATCAGCCCCAGCATTTT
CDR3 protein: CASSRDRGDQPQHF

D gene: NA
J gene: TRBJ2-7
clone size: once
V gene: TRBV2
CDR3 DNA: TGTGCCAGCAGAACAGGGTACGGCCGGGCTACCTACGAGCAGTACTTC
CDR3 protein: CASRTGYGRATYEQYF

D gene: NA
J gene: TRBJ2-5
clone size: NA
V gene: TRBV6-6
CDR3 DNA: TGTGCCAGCAGTTACTCGATAGCTAGTCAGGGAGAGACCCAGTACTTC
CDR3 protein: CASSYSIASQGETQYF

D gene: TRBD2
J gene: TRBJ2-7
clone size: NA
V gene: TRBV2
CDR3 DNA: TGTGCCAGCAGTGTCCAAGGACTAGCGGACGAGCAGTACTTC
CDR3 protein: CASSVQGLADEQYF

D gene: NA
J gene: TRBJ2-7
clone size: few
V gene: TRBV11-2
CDR3 DNA: TGTGCCAGCAGCTTAGATCCTCGGGGTTCCTACGAGCAGTACTTC
CDR3 protein: CASSLDPRGSYEQYF

D gene: TRBD2
J gene: TRBJ2-1
clone size: NA
V gene: TRBV6-1
CDR3 DNA: TGTGCCAGCAGTTCTAGCGGGAGCTCCTACAATGAGCAGTTCTTC
CDR3 protein: CASSSSGSSYNEQFF

D gene: NA
J gene: TRBJ1-1
clone size: NA
V gene: TRBV11-3
CDR3 DNA: TGTGCCAGCAGCTTAAGGGAAGGCCAGGGGACTGAAGCTTTCTTT
CDR3 protein: CASSLREGQGTEAFF

D gene: NA
J gene: TRBJ1-3
clone size: NA
V gene: TRBV28
CDR3 DNA: TGTGCCAGCAGACGGTCATCTGGAAACACCATATATTTT
CDR3 protein: CASRRSSGNTIYF

D gene: NA
J gene: TRBJ1-1
clone size: NA
V gene: TRBV7-9
CDR3 DNA: TGTGCCAGCAGCCTCCGGGCCTGGCGGGGGGCATCTGAAGCTTTCTTT
CDR3 protein: CASSLRAWRGASEAFF

D gene: TRBD1
J gene: TRBJ2-7
clone size: NA
V gene: TRBV5-1
CDR3 DNA: TGCGCCAGCAGCAAAGGGACAGGGGGCTACGAGCAGTACTTC
CDR3 protein: CASSKGTGGYEQYF

D gene: TRBD1
J gene: TRBJ1-4
clone size: NA
V gene: TRBV18
CDR3 DNA: TGTGCCAGCTCTCGCGGACAGGGCCAAGAAAAACTGTTTTTT
CDR3 protein: CASSRGQGQEKLFF

D gene: NA
J gene: TRBJ1-5
clone size: once
V gene: TRBV6-5
CDR3 DNA: TGTGCCAGCAGTTACGCGGAAAATCAGCCCCAGCATTTT
CDR3 protein: CASSYAENQPQHF

D gene: NA
J gene: TRBJ2-1
clone size: NA
V gene: TRBV11-2
CDR3 DNA: TGTGCCAGCAGCTCCCAAATCGAGAATGAGCAGTTCTTC
CDR3 protein: CASSSQIENEQFF

D gene: NA
J gene: TRBJ2-3
clone size: NA
V gene: TRBV7-9
CDR3 DNA: TGTGCCAGCAGCCCCAGGTGGGAGAGCACAGATACGCAGTATTTT
CDR3 protein: CASSPRWESTDTQYF

D gene: TRBD1
J gene: TRBJ2-4
clone size: NA
V gene: TRBV18
CDR3 DNA: TGTGCCAGCTCACCGAAGGGGGCAGGCGGAAACATTCAGTACTTC
CDR3 protein: CASSPKGAGGNIQYF

D gene: NA
J gene: TRBJ1-3
clone size: once
V gene: TRBV13
CDR3 DNA: TGTGCCAGCAGCTCAGGACAGAACACCATATATTTT
CDR3 protein: CASSSGQNTIYF

D gene: NA
J gene: TRBJ1-4
clone size: NA
V gene: TRBV7-8
CDR3 DNA: TGTGCCAGCAGCTTAGAACTGGGGCGAGGTGGTGAAAAACTGTTTTTT
CDR3 protein: CASSLELGRGGEKLFF

D gene: NA
J gene: TRBJ1-3
clone size: once
V gene: TRBV6-5
CDR3 DNA: TGTGCCAGCAGCGGGTCTGGAAACACCATATATTTT
CDR3 protein: CASSGSGNTIYF

D gene: NA
J gene: TRBJ1-2
clone size: NA
V gene: TRBV11-2
CDR3 DNA: TGTGCCAGCAGCCCAGGACAGTTTCTATATGGCTACACCTTC
CDR3 protein: CASSPGQFLYGYTF

D gene: NA
J gene: TRBJ2-5
clone size: NA
V gene: TRBV5-6
CDR3 DNA: TGTGCCAGCAGCTCCCTAGTGCGGCGAGAGACCCAGTACTTC
CDR3 protein: CASSSLVRRETQYF

D gene: TRBD1
J gene: TRBJ1-1
clone size: few
V gene: TRBV7-8
CDR3 DNA: TGTGCCAGCAGCACCAGACAGGGGGCGCCCAGGCGTGAAGCTTTCTTT
CDR3 protein: CASSTRQGAPRREAFF

D gene: TRBD1
J gene: TRBJ1-3
clone size: once
V gene: TRBV5-1
CDR3 DNA: TGCGCCAGCAGCCTAGGACAGGCCTCTGGAAACACCATATATTTT
CDR3 protein: CASSLGQASGNTIYF

D gene: NA
J gene: TRBJ1-1
clone size: NA
V gene: TRBV10-3
CDR3 DNA: TGTGCCATCAGTACAGGGAGTGGGACTGAAGCTTTCTTT
CDR3 protein: CAISTGSGTEAFF

D gene: NA
J gene: TRBJ2-5
clone size: NA
V gene: TRBV5-1
CDR3 DNA: TGCGCCAGCAGCTTGGTCAGGGAAGAAGAGACCCAGTACTTC
CDR3 protein: CASSLVREEETQYF

D gene: TRBD2
J gene: TRBJ2-1
clone size: NA
V gene: TRBV5-1
CDR3 DNA: TGCGCCAGCAGCCCCGGAAGCGGGGATCCCTACAATGAGCAGTTCTTC
CDR3 protein: CASSPGSGDPYNEQFF

D gene: NA
J gene: TRBJ1-6
clone size: few
V gene: TRBV2
CDR3 DNA: TGTGCCAGCAGTGAGCAGGGACAATCACCCCTCCACTTT
CDR3 protein: CASSEQGQSPLHF

D gene: NA
J gene: TRBJ1-3
clone size: NA
V gene: TRBV28
CDR3 DNA: TGTGCCAGCACCTCGACAGAGCCTAGCTCTGGAAACACCATATATTTT
CDR3 protein: CASTSTEPSSGNTIYF

D gene: TRBD2
J gene: TRBJ2-1
clone size: NA
V gene: TRBV5-1
CDR3 DNA: TGCGCCAGCTACACCCAGGCGGGGGGATACAATGAGCAGTTCTTC
CDR3 protein: CASYTQAGGYNEQFF

D gene: TRBD1
J gene: TRBJ2-2
clone size: NA
V gene: TRBV6-5
CDR3 DNA: TGTGCCAGCAGTTACGGGACAGGGGTCGCCGGGGAGCTGTTTTTT
CDR3 protein: CASSYGTGVAGELFF